Shown below are 22 T cell receptor beta chains from a single sample sequenced in a study of shared clonotypes between healthy human individuals. Some clones are missing from TCRdb's copy, which holds only in-frame ones; the method was immunoSEQ multiplex PCR. This sample carries around 2.5 million clones, approximately 93% of them seen once, and the ten largest clones take 0.36%. The sequenced sample was naive CD4+ T cells from PBMCs. As for subset: CD45RA+ positively selected. These receptors all come from a man aged 18 to 30 in good health. Some clones in this sample may be carry-over from other donors' samples.

The CDR3 DNA reads TGTGCCAGCAGTACCGACAGACTCTATGGCTACACCTTC. This encodes CASSTDRLYGYTF. J is TRBJ1-2 and V is TRBV5-6, with TRBD1 as a possible D gene (5 bases). Per germline, CDR1 SGHDT and CDR2 YYEEEE. V was cut by 5 bases and J by 4 bases, with 12 bases left in between. The CDR3 sequence is 13 residues long.

The chain is built from TRBV5-4 and TRBJ2-6; the D gene is possibly TRBD2 (6 bases). The CDR3 is made up of 17 amino acids. Germline loops: CDR1 SGHNT, CDR2 YYREEE (reference sequence). Trimming took 4 bases from V and 0 from J, leaving 14 bases between them. CDR3 amino acids: CASSPEGRNSGANVLTF. The CDR3 DNA sequence: TGTGCCAGCAGCCCGGAGGGGCGGAACTCTGGGGCCAACGTCCTGACTTTC.

This chain joins TRBV11-2 and TRBJ1-1; D unclear. CDR3 length equals 13 residues. V gave up 5 bases and J gave up 0 bases, with 7 bases separating them. Germline CDR1 and CDR2: SGHAT and FQNNGV. The CDR3 protein is CASSPTMNTEAFF. The CDR3 DNA reads as TGTGCCAGCAGCCCTACCATGAACACTGAAGCTTTCTTT.

The chain has TRBV7-9 and TRBJ2-7; no clear D. V was cut by 8 bases and J by 2 bases, with 13 bases left in between. The CDR3 is made up of 13 amino acids. Germline CDR1 is SEHNR and CDR2 is FQNEAQ (reference sequence). CDR3 in DNA: TGTGCCAGCGGTCTCGGCTATGCCTACGAGCAGTACTTC. Its translation: CASGLGYAYEQYF.

The rearrangement links TRBV5-1 to TRBJ2-5; D gene unclear. Looked up from germline, CDR1 is SGHRS and CDR2 is YFSETQ. The V end was cut by 6 bases, the J end by 0 bases, with 9 bases between. The CDR3 is 13 residues long. CDR3 sequence: CASKGTDQETQYF. The CDR3 region has the DNA TGCGCCAGCAAAGGAACGGACCAAGAGACCCAGTACTTC.

The chain joins TRBV9 to TRBJ2-1, with 7 bases identical to TRBD2. Germline assignment: CDR1 SGDLS and CDR2 YYNGEE. The CDR3 covers 14 residues. With 3 bases clipped from V and 2 bases from J, the junction kept 2 bases outside the gene matches. CDR3 residues: CASSGDYAYNEQFF. The CDR3 DNA reads TGTGCCAGCAGCGGGGACTATGCCTACAATGAGCAGTTCTTC.

The CDR3 coding sequence is TGCAGCGCCACAGTAGGGACTCCTGGGGATACGCAGTATTTT. Translating it yields CSATVGTPGDTQYF. This chain joins TRBV29-1 and TRBJ2-3, with D perhaps matching TRBD2 (6 bases). Germline lookup yields CDR1 SQVTM and CDR2 ANQGSEA. V lost 7 bases and J 6 bases, leaving 20 bases between the germline ends. The CDR3 has 14 amino acids.

The rearrangement uses TRBV5-1 and TRBJ2-1; D gene unclear. Trimming pared 1 base from V and 9 bases from J, leaving 14 bases between. CDR1 and CDR2 from the germline V gene are SGHRS and YFSETQ. This CDR3 contains 14 residues. The CDR3 DNA reads TGCGCCAGCAGCTTGATACCCTCTGAAGGTGAGCAGTTCTTC. It codes for CASSLIPSEGEQFF.

The CDR3 DNA is TGCAGCGTTGAAGGGATGGGACAGGGTCTCTACGAGCAGTACTTC. This encodes CSVEGMGQGLYEQYF. This chain links TRBV29-1 with TRBJ2-7; TRBD1 agrees at 9 bases. This CDR3 is built from 15 residues. The germline V gene has CDR1 SQVTM and CDR2 ANQGSEA. The V and J ends lost 1 base and 3 bases, in that order; junction bases with no gene match: 7.

The J gene is TRBJ1-1, the V gene TRBV5-1; D gene unclear. The CDR3 loop spans 13 amino acids. CDR1 is SGHRS and CDR2 is YFSETQ in the germline V gene. Trimming took off 4 bases at V and 1 base at J, with 8 bases between the two ends. The CDR3 DNA is TGCGCCAGCAGCCAAGGCCGGAACACTGAAGCTTTCTTT. Amino acid sequence: CASSQGRNTEAFF.

The rearrangement links TRBV29-1 to TRBJ1-2, with a tentative D call TRBD1 (5 bases). The V gene lost 6 bases and the J gene lost 2 bases, with 19 bases spanning the gap. This CDR3 is 15 amino acids long. CDR1 SQVTM and CDR2 ANQGSEA come from the germline V gene. The CDR3 sequence: CSVHDTGEGNYGYTF. For the CDR3, the DNA is TGCAGCGTGCACGATACGGGGGAGGGAAACTATGGCTACACCTTC. The variable domain in full, completed from reference TRBV29-1 and TRBJ1-2, reads SAVISQKPSRDICQRGTSLTIQCQVDSQVTMMFWYRQQPGQSLTLIATANQGSEATYESGFVIDKFPISRPNLTFSTLTVSNMSPEDSSIYLCSVHDTGEGNYGYTFGSGTRLTVV.

This clone has a handful of counts. V usage is TRBV28 and J usage is TRBJ1-1, with a possible D match to TRBD1 (5 bases). The CDR3 loop spans 11 amino acids. Germline V lookup: CDR1 MDHEN, CDR2 SYDVKM. Trimming stripped 6 bases from V and 10 bases from J, with 12 bases between. CDR3 nucleotide sequence: TGTGCCAGCAGGAAGGGGATCGCAGCTTTCTTT. Its translation: CASRKGIAAFF.

V and J are TRBV5-1 and TRBJ2-1; a weak D match, TRBD1 (6 bases). The CDR3 contains 16 residues. V lost 0 bases and J 0 bases, leaving 10 bases between the germline ends. From germline, CDR1 is SGHRS and CDR2 YFSETQ. The chain's CDR3 is CASSLGLGGSYNEQFF. DNA of the CDR3: TGCGCCAGCAGCTTGGGGCTAGGGGGCTCCTACAATGAGCAGTTCTTC.

The CDR3: CATLTGFSGSYEQYF. The CDR3 DNA follows: TGTGCCACCTTAACCGGCTTCTCGGGGTCCTACGAGCAGTACTTC. The chain uses TRBV11-2 and TRBJ2-7, with D maybe TRBD2 (5 bases). Germline V CDR1 and CDR2: SGHAT, FQNNGV. CDR3 length: 15 amino acids. V lost 10 bases and J lost 1, with 20 bases in between.

The DNA for the CDR3 is TGTGCCAGCAGTACGACTAGCGGGACCCAGTACTTC. As protein: CASSTTSGTQYF. The V and J genes are TRBV5-4 and TRBJ2-5, with 9 positions matching TRBD2. CDR1 and CDR2 (germline): SGHNT, YYREEE (reference sequence). V shed 5 bases and J 7 bases; nucleotides not matched to a gene: 3. The CDR3 extends over 12 amino acids.

The chain employs TRBV9 and TRBJ1-3; D unclear. Trimming took off 0 bases at V and 4 bases at J, with 17 bases between the two ends. Per the germline V gene, CDR1 is SGDLS and CDR2 is YYNGEE. CDR3 length: 17 residues. CDR3 coding DNA: TGTGCCAGCAGCGTAGAGGCCCTCCTTTCCTCCGGAAACACCATATATTTT. It yields the protein CASSVEALLSSGNTIYF.

The chain couples TRBV7-3 to TRBJ2-1, with 9 bases fitting TRBD2. The CDR3 runs 15 residues. Germline V gene lookup returns CDR1 SGHTA and CDR2 FQGTGA. The trim removed 5 bases at V and 10 bases at J, leaving 12 bases unmatched. CDR3 residues: CASSPKTGGRGEQFF. In DNA form, the CDR3 reads TGTGCCAGCAGCCCAAAAACCGGCGGGAGGGGAGAGCAGTTCTTC.

This clone was detected a few times. Other nucleotide sequences in the sample specify the same CDR3. The chain employs TRBV7-2 and TRBJ1-1; D is unresolved. With 3 bases removed from V and 3 bases from J, the gap between germline ends came to 8 bases. CDR1 is SGHTA, CDR2 FQGNSA, per germline. The CDR3 runs 13 residues. In DNA, the CDR3 is TGTGCCAGCAGCTTCGGGAGGGACACTGAAGCTTTCTTT. The encoded protein is CASSFGRDTEAFF.

V is TRBV12-5 and J is TRBJ2-7; no clear D gene. Trimming left V 6 bases short and J 5 bases short, with 8 bases between. Germline CDR1 is LGHNT and CDR2 is FRNRAP. The CDR3 is made up of 11 amino acids. In DNA form, the CDR3 reads TGTGCTAGTGGCCGCTCGGACGAGCAGTACTTC. Encoded protein: CASGRSDEQYF.

The rearrangement uses TRBV6-1 and TRBJ1-1; tentative D call: TRBD1 (6 bases). In germline, CDR1 is MNHNS, CDR2 SASEGT. Trimming took off 7 bases at V and 8 bases at J, with 11 bases between the two ends. This CDR3 has 11 amino acids. The CDR3 coding sequence is TGTGCCAGCAAAATGACAGGCGAAGCTTTCTTT. Translated: CASKMTGEAFF.

This clone was seen only once. The chain has TRBV14 and TRBJ2-3; 12 bases fit TRBD2. The CDR3 extends over 16 amino acids. V lost 2 bases and J lost 6; bases outside the gene matches: 6. The germline CDR1 and CDR2 sequences are SGHDN and FVKESK. CDR3 DNA sequence: TGTGCCAGCAGCCAACGACTAGCGGGAGTGCTGGATACGCAGTATTTT. It specifies CASSQRLAGVLDTQYF.

This chain connects TRBV28 to TRBJ2-7; possible D gene TRBD1, 5 bases. This CDR3 region has 15 residues. Germline V gives CDR1 MDHEN, CDR2 SYDVKM. V lost 5 bases to trimming and J lost 9 bases, with 23 bases between them. CDR3 protein: CASSPYKTGLPPQYF. In DNA, the CDR3 is TGTGCCAGCAGTCCTTATAAAACAGGTCTCCCTCCGCAGTACTTC.